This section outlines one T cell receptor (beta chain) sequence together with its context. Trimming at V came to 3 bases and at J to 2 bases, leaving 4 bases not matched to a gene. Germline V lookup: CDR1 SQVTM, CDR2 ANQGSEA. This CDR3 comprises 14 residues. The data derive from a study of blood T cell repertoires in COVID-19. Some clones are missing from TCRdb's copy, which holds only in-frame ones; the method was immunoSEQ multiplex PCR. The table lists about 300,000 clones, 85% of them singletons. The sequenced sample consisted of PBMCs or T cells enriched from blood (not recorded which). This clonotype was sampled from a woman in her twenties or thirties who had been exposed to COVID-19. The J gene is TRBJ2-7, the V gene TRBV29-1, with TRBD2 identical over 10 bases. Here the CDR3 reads CSVEKRGGTYEQYF. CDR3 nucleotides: TGCAGCGTTGAGAAGCGGGGGGGAACCTACGAGCAGTACTTC.